The 14 T cell receptor beta chains listed next were all sequenced from one sample in a study of T cell repertoires in cytomegalovirus infection. TCRdb passed the reads through MiXCR, listing each CDR3 protein once. The sample lists approximately 910,000 distinct CDR3 sequences, approximately 31% occurring once. No antigen has been identified for these receptors. Sequencing was performed on cultured CD8+ T cells from PBMCs, taken from culture after CMV antigen stimulation. These receptors all come from a human donor in good health (CMV status not recorded). Some clones in this sample may be carry-over from other donors' samples.

The V gene is TRBV20-1, the J gene TRBJ2-1; no clear D gene. The CDR3 runs 11 residues. V was shortened by 3 bases and J by 6 bases, with 6 bases between the two germline ends. The germline V gene has CDR1 DFQATT and CDR2 SNEGSKA (reference sequence). CDR3 loop: CSASSGNEQFF. CDR3 nucleotides: TGCAGTGCTAGCAGTGGCAATGAGCAGTTCTTC.

This clonotype was observed a few times. This sequence joins TRBV7-6 and TRBJ1-6, with D perhaps matching TRBD1 (6 bases). CDR3 length equals 17 residues. The V gene lost 5 bases and the J gene lost 0 bases, with 14 bases spanning the gap. The V gene's germline CDR1 is SGHVS and CDR2 FNYEAQ. CDR3 sequence: CASSQGWGSSYNSPLHF. The DNA of the CDR3 is TGTGCCAGCAGCCAGGGGTGGGGGAGCTCCTATAATTCACCCCTCCACTTT.

The gene calls are TRBV5-6 and TRBJ1-6; the D gene is possibly TRBD1 (6 bases). V lost 0 bases and J lost 9, with 13 bases in between. The germline gives CDR1 SGHDT, CDR2 YYEEEE. The CDR3 has 15 residues. The CDR3 sequence is CASSLGRGFGSPLHF. The CDR3 nucleotides read TGTGCCAGCAGCTTGGGTAGGGGGTTTGGTTCACCCCTCCACTTT.

The chain uses TRBV6-8 and TRBJ1-1, with a tentative D call TRBD1 (6 bases). V was cut by 2 bases and J by 1 base, with 8 bases left in between. Germline V gene data show CDR1 as MNHGY and CDR2 as SAAAGT. The CDR3 length is 14 residues. The CDR3 nucleotides read TGTGCCAGCAGTTACCCGGGACAGAACACTGAAGCTTTCTTT. Amino acids: CASSYPGQNTEAFF.

The rearrangement joins TRBV6-1 to TRBJ1-2; 7 bases are a match to TRBD1. This CDR3 is built from 13 residues. V was clipped by 5 bases and J by 10 bases; unmatched bases: 10. The germline V gene encodes CDR1 MNHNS and CDR2 SASEGT. This CDR3 is CASSYGPGGPYTF. The CDR3 nucleotides are TGTGCCAGCAGTTATGGCCCAGGGGGACCCTACACCTTC.

This chain connects TRBV2 to TRBJ2-1, with 10 positions matching TRBD1. This CDR3 region has 16 residues. The trim removed 3 bases at V and 1 base at J, leaving 3 bases unmatched. CDR1 SNHLY and CDR2 FYNNEI come from the germline V gene. The CDR3 DNA reads TGTGCCAGCAGTGAGCGGACAGGGGGGTCCTACAATGAGCAGTTCTTC. As protein: CASSERTGGSYNEQFF.

This clonotype appeared many times. This chain links TRBV6-6 with TRBJ2-7; the match to TRBD2 covers 13 bases. The CDR3 runs to 18 residues. V lost 2 bases, J lost 2 bases, and 9 bases stayed unmatched. Germline loops: CDR1 MNHNY, CDR2 SVGAGI (reference sequence). CDR3 loop: CASSYTGLAGAYAYEQYF. CDR3 nucleotide sequence: TGTGCCAGCAGTTACACCGGACTAGCGGGGGCGTATGCCTACGAGCAGTACTTC.

J is TRBJ2-2 and V is TRBV27; D is uncertain. Germline CDR1 MNHEY, CDR2 SMNVEV (reference sequence). Trimming cost V 3 bases and J 4 bases, with 12 bases left between them. This CDR3 comprises 15 residues. The CDR3: CASSLIGRSTGELFF. The CDR3 nucleotides read TGTGCCAGCAGTTTGATAGGCCGAAGCACCGGGGAGCTGTTTTTT.

The gene calls are TRBV27 and TRBJ2-3, with D perhaps matching TRBD2 (5 bases). This CDR3 is built from 14 residues. CDR1 and CDR2 (germline): MNHEY, SMNVEV (reference sequence). V shed 5 bases and J shed 7 bases, with 16 bases lying between them. CDR3 nucleotides: TGTGCCAGCAGTCCCGGAGGCGGGTCCCATACGCAGTATTTT. It translates to CASSPGGGSHTQYF.

A remark on this clonotype: The junction shows a germline mismatch at one end, possibly a read error. The genes are TRBV7-6 and TRBJ2-2; no clear D gene. The germline gives CDR1 SGHVS, CDR2 FNYEAQ. This CDR3 contains 13 residues. The CDR3 protein is CASRVGNIGELFF. CDR3 sequence (DNA): TGTGCCAGCCGAGTGGGGAACATCGGGGAGCTGTTTTTT. The entire variable domain, with the rest obtained from reference TRBV7-6 and TRBJ2-2, is as follows: GAGVSQSPRYKVTKRGQDVALRCDPISGHVSLYWYRQALGQGPEFLTYFNYEAQQDKSGLPNDRFSAERPEGSISTLTIQRTEQRDSAMYRCASRVGNIGELFFGEGSRLTVL.

The table lists this clonotype with a few counts. This chain joins TRBV12-3 or TRBV12-4 and TRBJ1-1, with a weak D call TRBD1 (5 bases). V was clipped by 4 bases and J by 3 bases, with 9 bases between them. CDR3 length equals 13 residues. This chain's CDR3 is CASSWDGDTEAFF. In DNA, the CDR3 is TGTGCCAGCAGTTGGGACGGCGACACTGAAGCTTTCTTT.

This clonotype has at least ten counts. This chain joins TRBV12-3 or TRBV12-4 and TRBJ1-1, with a weak D call TRBD1 (5 bases). The CDR3 totals 17 residues. Trimming removed 4 bases from V and 1 base from J, with 19 bases in between. The DNA of the CDR3 is TGTGCCAGCAGTTCGTCTCCCGGGGCTTTCGGGAACACTGAAGCTTTCTTT. As protein: CASSSSPGAFGNTEAFF.

The chain couples TRBV7-3 to TRBJ2-6, with unresolved D. Between the trimmed V and J ends, which lost 2 bases and 0 bases, there was a span of 20 bases. The CDR3 length is 20 residues. Germline CDR1 and CDR2: SGHTA and FQGTGA. The CDR3 here is CASSLWSPAGGYSGANVLTF. Written as DNA, the CDR3 is TGTGCCAGCAGCTTATGGTCCCCAGCAGGCGGATACTCTGGGGCCAACGTCCTGACTTTC.

This clonotype was detected only a few times. V gene TRBV12-5 combines with J gene TRBJ2-3, with 10 bases that match TRBD2. Germline loops: CDR1 LGHNT, CDR2 FRNRAP. This CDR3 has 15 residues. With V trimmed by 5 bases and J by 3 bases, 5 bases remained unmatched. CDR3 sequence reads: CASGLSGGSTDTQYF. CDR3 nucleotides: TGTGCTAGTGGTCTTAGCGGGGGGAGTACAGATACGCAGTATTTT.